Listed here are 11 T cell receptor beta chains from one sample, sequenced in a study of regulatory T cells in long-lasting Graves disease. Specified time point: newly diagnosed GD, antithyroid drugs for less than 3 months. From RNA extracted from PBMCs, the TCR library was made. HTBI primers from iRepertoire and Arm-PCR of CDR3 regions yielded the TCR beta libraries. Each CDR3 protein gets one entry after TCRdb re-called the multiplex PCR reads with MiXCR. Of about 540,000 distinct CDR3 sequences listed, about 13% are singletons. These data also featured in a second study, about T cells in Graves' hyperthyroidism and ophthalmopathy.

The specimen comprised peripheral blood mononuclear cells (PBMCs), sampled at new diagnosis, from a patient treated with antithyroid drugs. The receptor source for this set is a man between 25 and 39 years old with Graves disease.

The sample holds many counts of this clonotype. The genes are TRBV3-1 and TRBJ2-5; 11 bases map to TRBD2. CDR3 size: 14 residues. Germline lookup yields CDR1 LGHDT and CDR2 YNNKEL (reference sequence). J lost 4 bases, V lost 4 bases, and 2 bases had no gene match. CDR3 region: CASSPTSGRETQYF. The CDR3 coding sequence is TGTGCCAGCAGCCCAACTAGCGGGAGAGAGACCCAGTACTTC.

CDR3 sequence: CASSYLVSQETQYF. CDR3 DNA sequence: TGTGCCAGCAGTTACTTGGTCAGCCAAGAGACCCAGTACTTC. The chain employs TRBV6-4 and TRBJ2-5; no reliable D call. Trimming removed 5 bases at V and 1 base at J, with 11 bases between. Germline CDR1 reads MRHNA; CDR2 reads SNTAGT. CDR3 length: 14 residues.

The chain recombines TRBV20-1 with TRBJ2-7; 10 positions agree with TRBD2. CDR1 is DFQATT, CDR2 SNEGSKA, per germline (reference sequence). CDR3 size: 15 residues. Trimming at V came to 1 base and at J to 3 bases, leaving 6 bases not matched to a gene. CDR3 sequence (DNA): TGCAGTGCTAGAGGACCTAGCGGGAGCCTCTACGAGCAGTACTTC. It specifies CSARGPSGSLYEQYF.

There are many counts of this clonotype. V and J are TRBV28 and TRBJ2-3, with 12 bases matching TRBD2. The CDR3 consists of 15 residues. CDR1 and CDR2 from the germline V gene are MDHEN and SYDVKM. The junction had 5 bases not matched to a gene; V was cut back by 4 bases and J by 6 bases. CDR3 amino acids: CASSSGTSGLDTQYF. The CDR3, as DNA: TGTGCCAGCAGTTCAGGGACTAGCGGGCTGGATACGCAGTATTTT.

Concerning this clonotype: Since a much larger clone is just one base distant, this may be a read error. The chain couples TRBV6-2 or TRBV6-3 to TRBJ2-5; D is uncertain. V lost 5 bases and J 7 bases, leaving 20 bases between the germline ends. CDR3 length: 15 residues. Germline loops: CDR1 MNHEY, CDR2 SVGEGT. CDR3 region: CASSTRTLGEGTQYF. The CDR3 DNA reads TGTGCCAGCAGTACCAGGACCCTAGGTGAAGGGACCCAGTACTTC.

This clonotype was picked up a small number of times. V and J are TRBV2 and TRBJ1-2; 11 nucleotides align to TRBD1. Germline CDR1 is SNHLY and CDR2 is FYNNEI. J was trimmed by 6 bases and V by 6 bases; bases with no gene match: 12. The CDR3 is 16 amino acids. The CDR3 region is CASRIPPGQGANGYTF. The CDR3 DNA reads TGTGCCAGCAGGATTCCCCCTGGACAGGGGGCAAATGGCTACACCTTC.

V gene TRBV10-3 combines with J gene TRBJ1-1; TRBD1 is a possible D gene (6 bases). V lost 4 bases and J 1 base, leaving 10 bases between the germline ends. From germline, CDR1 is ENHRY and CDR2 SYGVKD. The CDR3 loop spans 14 amino acids. CDR3 amino acids: CAISAGGGNTEAFF. The CDR3 bases are TGTGCCATCAGTGCTGGGGGCGGGAACACTGAAGCTTTCTTT.

This clonotype came up many times. The chain combines TRBV3-1 with TRBJ2-1; 12 bases are a match to TRBD2. The J segment lost 3 bases and the V segment lost 4 bases, leaving 7 bases of the junction unmatched. CDR1 is LGHDT, CDR2 YNNKEL, per germline (reference sequence). This CDR3 spans 17 amino acids. CDR3 DNA sequence: TGTGCCAGCAGCCCGTTACTAGCGGGGGGAGACTACAATGAGCAGTTCTTC. Its protein is CASSPLLAGGDYNEQFF.

This chain links TRBV19 with TRBJ2-5; 8 bases line up with TRBD2. Germline V CDR1 and CDR2: LNHDA, SQIVND (reference sequence). With 4 bases clipped from V and 0 bases from J, the junction kept 4 bases outside the gene matches. The CDR3 runs to 15 residues. CDR3 DNA: TGTGCCAGTAGTAGGTCTAGCGGGTACCAAGAGACCCAGTACTTC. Encoded protein: CASSRSSGYQETQYF.

This clonotype was seen ten or more times. This chain connects TRBV6-2 or TRBV6-3 to TRBJ2-1; 9 nucleotides line up with TRBD2. CDR1 is MNHEY and CDR2 is SVGEGT in the germline V gene. This CDR3 is 15 amino acids long. V lost 5 bases and J lost 3; bases outside the gene matches: 5. The CDR3 coding sequence is TGTGCCAGCAGTCACGGACTAGCGTACTACAATGAGCAGTTCTTC. It codes for CASSHGLAYYNEQFF.

In this sample, this clonotype turned up many times. This chain uses TRBV9 with TRBJ1-5; D is unresolved. The V gene lost 3 bases and the J gene lost 1 base, with 5 bases spanning the gap. This CDR3 spans 13 amino acids. The V gene's germline CDR1 is SGDLS and CDR2 YYNGEE. The CDR3 sequence is CASSAISNQPQHF. CDR3 bases: TGTGCCAGCAGCGCTATAAGCAATCAGCCCCAGCATTTT.